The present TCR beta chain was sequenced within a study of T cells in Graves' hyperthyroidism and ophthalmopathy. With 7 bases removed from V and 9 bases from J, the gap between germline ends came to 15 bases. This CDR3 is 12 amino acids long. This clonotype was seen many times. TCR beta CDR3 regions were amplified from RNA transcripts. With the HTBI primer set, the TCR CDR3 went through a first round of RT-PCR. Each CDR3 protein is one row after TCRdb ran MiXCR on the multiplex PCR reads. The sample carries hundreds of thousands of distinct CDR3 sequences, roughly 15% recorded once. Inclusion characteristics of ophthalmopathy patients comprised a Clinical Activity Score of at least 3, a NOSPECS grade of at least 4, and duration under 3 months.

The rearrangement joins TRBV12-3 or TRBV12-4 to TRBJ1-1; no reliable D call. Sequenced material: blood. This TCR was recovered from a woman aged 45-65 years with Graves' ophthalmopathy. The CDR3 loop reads CASKWKGGKAFF. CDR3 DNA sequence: TGTGCCAGCAAGTGGAAAGGTGGGAAAGCTTTCTTT.